This TCR beta chain was profiled in a study of T cell changes during pregnancy in multiple sclerosis. Trimming removed 0 bases from V and 0 bases from J, with 12 bases in between. The CDR3 totals 16 residues. Germline CDR1 reads SGHRS; CDR2 reads YFSETQ. The assay was immunoSEQ multiplex PCR, and TCRdb's table has in-frame clones only and misses some. The sample carries under 50,000 clones, around 89% recorded once. The TCR sequence derives from a female donor with multiple sclerosis, enrolled in a pregnancy study. The rearrangement links TRBV5-1 to TRBJ1-2; weak D call: TRBD1 (6 bases). The input for sequencing was CD4+ T cells from peripheral blood mononuclear cells, taken after pregnancy. In nucleotides, the CDR3 is TGCGCCAGCAGCTTGGTGCGGGCAGGGGCTAACTATGGCTACACCTTC. Its protein product is CASSLVRAGANYGYTF.